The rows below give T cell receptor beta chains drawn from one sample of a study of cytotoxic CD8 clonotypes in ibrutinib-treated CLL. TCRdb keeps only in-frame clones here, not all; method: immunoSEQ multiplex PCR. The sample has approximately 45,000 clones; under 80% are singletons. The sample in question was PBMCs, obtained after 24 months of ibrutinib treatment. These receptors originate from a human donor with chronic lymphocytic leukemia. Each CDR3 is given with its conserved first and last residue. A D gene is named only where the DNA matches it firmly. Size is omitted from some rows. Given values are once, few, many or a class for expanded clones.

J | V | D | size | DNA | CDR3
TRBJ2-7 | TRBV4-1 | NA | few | TGCGCCAGCAGCCAAGATTGGCCCTACGAGCAGTACTTC | CASSQDWPYEQYF
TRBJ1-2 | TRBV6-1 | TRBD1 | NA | TGTGCCAGCAGTGAAGCTCCGGGACAGCTCCTTTTTAACTATGGCTACACCTTC | CASSEAPGQLLFNYGYTF
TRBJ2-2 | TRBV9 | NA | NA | TGTGCCAGCAGCGTAGAGTACACCGGGGAGCTGTTTTTT | CASSVEYTGELFF
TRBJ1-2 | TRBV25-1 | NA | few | TGTGCCAGCAGTGTGGCAGGGAGTGGCTACACCTTC | CASSVAGSGYTF
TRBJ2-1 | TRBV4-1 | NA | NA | TGCGCCAGCAGCCAAGACGGGGGACTTTTCTACAATGAGCAGTTCTTC | CASSQDGGLFYNEQFF
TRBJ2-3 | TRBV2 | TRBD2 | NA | TGTGCCCTAACCCGGGGCACTAGCGGGAGAGATACGCAGTATTTT | CALTRGTSGRDTQYF
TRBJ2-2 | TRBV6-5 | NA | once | TGTGCCAGCAGTCTAAGCGGGGGGACAGGCGGGGAGCTGTTTTTT | CASSLSGGTGGELFF
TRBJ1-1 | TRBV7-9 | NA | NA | TGTGCCAGCAGCCTCGGACAACACACTGAAGCTTTCTTT | CASSLGQHTEAFF
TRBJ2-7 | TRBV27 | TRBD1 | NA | TGTGCCAGCAGTTTATACAGAGACAGGGGGTACGAGCAGTACTTC | CASSLYRDRGYEQYF
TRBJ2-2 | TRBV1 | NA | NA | NA | CTSSQVFGAGAVGTGELFF
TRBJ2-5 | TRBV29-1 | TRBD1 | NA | TGCAGCGTTGATGACAGGGGGCGGGAGACCCAGTACTTC | CSVDDRGRETQYF
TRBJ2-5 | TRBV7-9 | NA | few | TGTGCCAGCAGCTTTGAGGGTACGGTGACCCAGTACTTC | CASSFEGTVTQYF
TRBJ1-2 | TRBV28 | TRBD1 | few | TGTGCCAGCAGCTACAGGGGGCACGGCTACACCTTC | CASSYRGHGYTF
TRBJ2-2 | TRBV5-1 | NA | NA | TGCGCCAGCAGCTTGGATTGGGGGACCGGGGAGCTGTTTTTT | CASSLDWGTGELFF
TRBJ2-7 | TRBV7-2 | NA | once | TGTGCCAGCAGCTTGGGACTTCAATACGAGCAGTACTTC | CASSLGLQYEQYF
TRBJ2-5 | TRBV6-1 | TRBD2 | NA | TGTGCCAGCACGGCGGGGGGGATCCAAGAGACCCAGTACTTC | CASTAGGIQETQYF
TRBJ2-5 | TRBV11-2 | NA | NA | TGTGCCAGCAGCTTATCCAGGCCTTTACAAGAGACCCAGTACTTC | CASSLSRPLQETQYF
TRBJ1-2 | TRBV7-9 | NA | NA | TGTGCCAGCAGCCCCCGAGTAGGGGTATATGGCTACACCTTC | CASSPRVGVYGYTF
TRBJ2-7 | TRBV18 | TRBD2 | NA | TGTGCCAGCTCACCTCCCAGCGGGAGCGGCGAGCAGTACTTC | CASSPPSGSGEQYF
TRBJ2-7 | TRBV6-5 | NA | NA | TGTGCCAGCAGGGCACGAACAGGGTCCGAGCAGTACTTC | CASRARTGSEQYF
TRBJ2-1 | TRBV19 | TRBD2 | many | TGTGCCAGTAGTATAGGGACTAGCGGGATATACAATGAGCAGTTCTTC | CASSIGTSGIYNEQFF
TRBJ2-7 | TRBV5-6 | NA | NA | NA | CASSLVGSGASLPDF
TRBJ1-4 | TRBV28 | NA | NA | TGTGCCAGCAGTTTAGCGGGGTTTGCAACTAATGAAAAACTGTTTTTT | CASSLAGFATNEKLFF
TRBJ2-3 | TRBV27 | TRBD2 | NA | TGTGCCAGCAGTGCCGGGACTAGCGGGGGGACCCGCACAGATACGCAGTATTTT | CASSAGTSGGTRTDTQYF
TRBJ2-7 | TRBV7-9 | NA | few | TGTGCCAGCAGTCTAAGAGGGGTCTACGAGCAGTACTTC | CASSLRGVYEQYF
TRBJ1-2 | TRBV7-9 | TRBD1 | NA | TGTGCCAGCAGACGGACAGGGGATTATGGCTACACCTTC | CASRRTGDYGYTF
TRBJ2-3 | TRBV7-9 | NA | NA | TGTGCCAGCAGCTTAGACAGACGGGATACGCAGTATTTT | CASSLDRRDTQYF
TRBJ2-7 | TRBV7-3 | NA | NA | TGTGCCAGCAGCTTGCCCAGCTCCTACGAGCAGTACTTC | CASSLPSSYEQYF
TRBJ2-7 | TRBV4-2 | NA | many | TGTGCCAGCAGAGCTCTGGACGGTACCTACGAGCAGTACTTC | CASRALDGTYEQYF
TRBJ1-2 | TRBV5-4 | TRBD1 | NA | TGTGCCAGCAGTTTCGGACAGGCCCTCGTCTATGGCTACACCTTC | CASSFGQALVYGYTF
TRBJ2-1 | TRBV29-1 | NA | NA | TGCAGCGTTTCAACCGCAAACTCCTACAATGAGCAGTTCTTC | CSVSTANSYNEQFF
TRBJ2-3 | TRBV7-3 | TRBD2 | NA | TGTGCCAGCAGCTGCATAGCGGGAGGGAGCACAGATACGCAGTATTTT | CASSCIAGGSTDTQYF
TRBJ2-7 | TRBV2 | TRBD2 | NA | TGTGCCAGCAGAAGGGAGGGACCTTCCTACGAGCAGTACTTC | CASRREGPSYEQYF
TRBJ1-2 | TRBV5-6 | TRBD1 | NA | TGTGCCAGCAGCTTGCGCTGGACAGGGACTAACTATGGCTACACCTTC | CASSLRWTGTNYGYTF
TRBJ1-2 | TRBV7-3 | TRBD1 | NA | TGTGCCAGCAGCTTAGGGACAGGGGGCAACTATGGCTACACCTTC | CASSLGTGGNYGYTF
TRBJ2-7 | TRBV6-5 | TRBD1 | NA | TGTGCCAGCAGTTATATCCCTGGACAGGCCGCCTACGAGCAGTACTTC | CASSYIPGQAAYEQYF
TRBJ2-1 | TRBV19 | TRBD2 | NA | TGTGCCAGTAGTATAGGCGGGAGGGGCGATGAGCAGTTCTTC | CASSIGGRGDEQFF
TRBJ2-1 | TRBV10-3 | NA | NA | TGTGCCATCAAGGGTGTCCAGAATGAGCAGTTCTTC | CAIKGVQNEQFF
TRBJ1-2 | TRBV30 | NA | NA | TGTGCCTGGAGTGTACTATTACAGGGAGGGCCTACGGGGTACACCTTC | CAWSVLLQGGPTGYTF
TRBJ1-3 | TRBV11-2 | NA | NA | TGTGCCAGCAGCTTAGGTGCCAGCTTCTCTGGAAACACCATATATTTT | CASSLGASFSGNTIYF
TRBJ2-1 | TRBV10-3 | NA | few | TGTGCCATCAGTGATGCGGGGTCCAATGAGCAGTTCTTC | CAISDAGSNEQFF
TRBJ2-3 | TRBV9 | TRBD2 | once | TGTGCCAGCAGCGTTGGCTCCGGGACTAGCGGGAGGGATACGCAGTATTTT | CASSVGSGTSGRDTQYF
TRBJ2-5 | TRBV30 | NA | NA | TGTGCCTGGACAGGGGGGGGCCAAGAGACCCAGTACTTC | CAWTGGGQETQYF
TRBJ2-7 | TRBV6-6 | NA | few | TGTGCCAGCAGCTCAAGGGGTGGCGAGCAGTACTTC | CASSSRGGEQYF
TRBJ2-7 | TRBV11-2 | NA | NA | TGTGCCAGCAGCGCGAGGTTTTTCGAGCAGTACTTC | CASSARFFEQYF
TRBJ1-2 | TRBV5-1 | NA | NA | TGCGCCAGCAGGGACACCTACCTCGATGGCTACACCTTC | CASRDTYLDGYTF
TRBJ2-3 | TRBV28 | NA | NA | TGTGCCAGCAGTCCGTCTGGATCAGGACGCACAGATACGCAGTATTTT | CASSPSGSGRTDTQYF
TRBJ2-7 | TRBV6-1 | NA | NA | TGTGCCAGCAGGGAACTCGGGACTCAAATCTACGAGCAGTACTTC | CASRELGTQIYEQYF
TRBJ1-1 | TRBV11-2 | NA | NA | TGTGCCAGCAGCTTAGGTCCACTTAGGAACACTGAAGCTTTCTTT | CASSLGPLRNTEAFF
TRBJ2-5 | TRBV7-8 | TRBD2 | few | TGTGCCAGCAGCTTAGTCGGCGGGGGAGAGACCCAGTACTTC | CASSLVGGGETQYF
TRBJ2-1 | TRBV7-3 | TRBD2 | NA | TGTGCCAGCAGCTTAGGACTAGCGGGAGTAGATGAGCAGTTCTTC | CASSLGLAGVDEQFF
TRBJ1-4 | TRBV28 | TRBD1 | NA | TGTGCCAGCAGTCCAACCGGGACAGGGGATGAAAAACTGTTTTTT | CASSPTGTGDEKLFF
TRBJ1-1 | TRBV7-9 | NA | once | TGTGCCAGCAGCTTAAGGGCCCAGAACACTGAAGCTTTCTTT | CASSLRAQNTEAFF
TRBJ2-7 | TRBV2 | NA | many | TGTGCCAGCAGGGTGGGACGGGTTTCCTACGAGCAGTACTTC | CASRVGRVSYEQYF
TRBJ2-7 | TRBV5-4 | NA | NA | TGTGCCAGCAGCTTCCCCCCGGGGCACGAGCAGTACTTC | CASSFPPGHEQYF